The rows below give T cell receptor beta chains drawn from one sample of a study of early stage breast cancer tumors. The assay was immunoSEQ multiplex PCR, and TCRdb's table has in-frame clones only and misses some. The table shows around 20,000 clones, with around 82% occurring only once. Material for sequencing was blood. Receptor source: a person aged 65-85 years with breast cancer. Each CDR3 is given with its conserved first and last residue. The D gene is left open where the match is weak. The size of a clone is reported for some rows only, either as once, few or many, or as a class for expanded clones.

V gene,CDR3 length,clone size,D gene,J gene,CDR3 protein,CDR3 DNA
TRBV2,15,once,.,TRBJ2-2,CASSEARQPLGELFF,TGTGCCAGCAGTGAAGCGAGACAGCCCCTCGGGGAGCTGTTTTTT
TRBV7-9,14,.,TRBD2,TRBJ2-3,CAGSRGRGTDTQYF,TGTGCCGGATCGCGGGGGAGGGGCACAGATACGCAGTATTTT
TRBV9,13,.,TRBD1,TRBJ2-2,CASSDRGTGELFF,TGTGCCAGCAGCGACAGGGGGACCGGGGAGCTGTTTTTT
TRBV4-1,15,once,TRBD2,TRBJ2-1,CASSQAQRGLNEQFF,TGCGCCAGCAGCCAAGCTCAGCGGGGGTTAAATGAGCAGTTCTTC
TRBV7-9,16,.,.,TRBJ1-1,CASRVGATSMNTEAFF,TGTGCCAGCAGGGTTGGAGCGACCAGCATGAACACTGAAGCTTTCTTT
TRBV5-1,13,few,.,TRBJ1-1,CASSSGSSTEAFF,TGCGCCAGCAGCTCAGGATCCAGCACTGAAGCTTTCTTT
TRBV28,15,.,TRBD2,TRBJ2-7,CASSPLGRVTYEQYF,TGTGCCAGCAGTCCCCTAGGGAGGGTAACCTACGAGCAGTACTTC
TRBV6-1,15,.,TRBD2,TRBJ2-1,CASRWGGSSYNEQFF,TGTGCCAGCCGGTGGGGGGGGTCCTCCTACAATGAGCAGTTCTTC
TRBV18,15,.,.,TRBJ1-5,CASSPAGQSNQPQHF,TGTGCCAGCTCACCAGCGGGCCAAAGCAATCAGCCCCAGCATTTT
TRBV5-1,16,once,.,TRBJ2-1,CASSLAITRGYNEQFF,TGCGCCAGCAGCTTGGCTATAACTCGGGGTTACAATGAGCAGTTCTTC
TRBV2,13,.,.,TRBJ1-1,CASKRDTNTEAFF,TGTGCCAGCAAAAGAGACACGAACACTGAAGCTTTCTTT
TRBV7-8,15,.,.,TRBJ1-4,CASSLGQATNEKLFF,TGTGCCAGCAGCCTGGGACAAGCAACTAATGAAAAACTGTTTTTT
TRBV13,12,few,TRBD1,TRBJ1-2,CASSLRGYGYTF,TGTGCCAGCAGCCTCAGGGGGTATGGCTACACCTTC
TRBV29-1,14,.,.,TRBJ2-2,CSVGTPSNTGELFF,TGCAGCGTTGGGACACCTTCGAACACCGGGGAGCTGTTTTTT